This T cell receptor beta chain was observed in a study of T cells in tumors and immune-related adverse events (dated by TCRdb to the early 2020s). Interpreted using the paper, the treatment or condition label stands for: nivolumab (PD-1 blockade) given before sampling. To prepare the library, the immunoSEQ multiplex PCR assay was applied. What TCRdb holds here is the immuneACCESS table cut down to in-frame rearrangements. Part of the clones is not present; checked against another copy, under half of the missing clones reflect an unresolved V gene, and the others are unexplained. The sample profile shows about 22,000 clones; under 95% of them were found once. 1.1% to 1.5% of the sample is in the top ten clones. The sample consisted of lymph node tissue, taken from a patient treated with anti-PD-1 therapy. The receptors here all came from a female donor with metastatic renal cell carcinoma.

This clone was seen a handful of times. V and J are TRBV16 and TRBJ1-2; D ambiguous. Trimming removed 0 bases at V and 10 bases at J, with 6 bases between. The CDR3 contains 11 residues. In germline, CDR1 is KGHSY, CDR2 FQNENV. This CDR3 reads CASSQSWVYTF. Written as DNA, the CDR3 is TGTGCCAGCAGCCAATCCTGGGTCTACACCTTC.